Sequencing of this T cell receptor beta chain was carried out in a study of T cell responses to AZD1222 COVID-19 vaccine. CDR3 size: 15 residues. The germline V gene encodes CDR1 SNHLY and CDR2 FYNNEI. Trimming took 2 bases from V and 6 from J, leaving 16 bases between them. Assay: immunoSEQ multiplex PCR; the TCRdb copy retains only in-frame clones and omits some. The sample consists of some 130,000 clones, about nine tenths of them appearing once. This clone was seen only a few times. Its antigen is still unknown. Study-wide points: Clonal diversity may have been underestimated in mostly white British donors. Only five or six AZD1222 recipients were seropositive at baseline.

The specimen was peripheral blood, collected on day 0 of AZD1222 vaccination. This clonotype was sampled from an adult in good health. V is TRBV2 and J is TRBJ1-2; D perhaps matches TRBD1 (5 bases). CDR3 sequence: CASSENNRYPNGYTF. The DNA of the CDR3 is TGTGCCAGCAGTGAAAACAACAGGTATCCCAATGGCTACACCTTC.